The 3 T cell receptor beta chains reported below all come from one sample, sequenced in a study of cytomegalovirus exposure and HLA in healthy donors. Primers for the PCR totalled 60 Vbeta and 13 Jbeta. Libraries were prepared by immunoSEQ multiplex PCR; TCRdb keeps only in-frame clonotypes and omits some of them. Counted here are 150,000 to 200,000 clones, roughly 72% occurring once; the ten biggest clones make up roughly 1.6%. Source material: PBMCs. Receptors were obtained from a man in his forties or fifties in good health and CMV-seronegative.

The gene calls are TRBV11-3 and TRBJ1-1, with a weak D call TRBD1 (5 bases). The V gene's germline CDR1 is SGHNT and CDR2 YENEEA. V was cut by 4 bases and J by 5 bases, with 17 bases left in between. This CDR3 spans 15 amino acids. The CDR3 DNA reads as TGTGCCAGCAGCTCTGCAGGGTCCCTTGGGACTGAAGCTTTCTTT. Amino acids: CASSSAGSLGTEAFF.

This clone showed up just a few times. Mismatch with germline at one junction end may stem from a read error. CDR3 DNA: TGTGCCAGCAGCTTAACGTTAATCGGAACAGGGACCTCTGGGGCCAACGGCCTGACTTTC. It specifies CASSLTLIGTGTSGANGLTF. This chain links TRBV7-3 with TRBJ2-6; D possibly corresponds to TRBD1 (6 bases). This CDR3 comprises 20 residues. Per germline, CDR1 SGHTA and CDR2 FQGTGA.

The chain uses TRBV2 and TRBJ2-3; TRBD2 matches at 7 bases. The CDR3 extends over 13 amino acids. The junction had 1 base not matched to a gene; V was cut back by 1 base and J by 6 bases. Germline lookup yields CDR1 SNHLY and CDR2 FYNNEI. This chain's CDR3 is CASSEGRGDTQYF. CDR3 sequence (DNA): TGTGCCAGCAGTGAAGGGCGGGGGGATACGCAGTATTTT.